These T cell receptor beta chains were read from a single sample in a study of T cell changes during pregnancy in multiple sclerosis. This table comes from immunoSEQ multiplex PCR, and its TCRdb copy is limited to in-frame clones, with some not included. The data hold under 85,000 clones, with around nine tenths observed a single time. The sample in question was CD4+ T cells from peripheral blood mononuclear cells, obtained before pregnancy. These receptors were collected from a female donor with multiple sclerosis, enrolled in a pregnancy study. Each CDR3 is given with its conserved first and last residue.

J: TRBJ1-1; V: TRBV15; length: 16; CDR3: CATSRAAGRMNTEAFF
J: TRBJ2-7; V: TRBV6-6; length: 14; CDR3: CASSDGTFRYEQYF
J: TRBJ1-1; V: TRBV19; length: 14; CDR3: CASSTVAGGTEAFF
J: TRBJ2-5; V: TRBV11-2; length: 16; CDR3: CASSLGGGGEVETQYF
J: TRBJ2-1; V: TRBV20-1; length: 11; CDR3: CSAGLADEQFF
J: TRBJ2-7; V: TRBV6-1; length: 14; CDR3: CASRGQGGKYEQYF
J: TRBJ2-2; V: TRBV29-1; length: 15; CDR3: CSAFRTGGGTGELFF
J: TRBJ2-7; V: TRBV6-6; length: 14; CDR3: CASSYGQGGNEQYF
J: TRBJ1-1; V: TRBV19; length: 13; CDR3: CASSEGATTEAFF
J: TRBJ2-1; V: TRBV10-3; length: 12; CDR3: CAISTTGTSGFF
J: TRBJ1-2; V: TRBV19; length: 15; CDR3: CASSVQGPAFYGYTF
J: TRBJ2-1; V: TRBV9; length: 16; CDR3: CASSVDPSGVYNEQFF
J: TRBJ2-7; V: TRBV20-1; length: 11; CDR3: CSVGTAYEQYF
J: TRBJ1-1; V: TRBV2; length: 18; CDR3: CASSEFGVGRSMNTEAFF
J: TRBJ2-1; V: TRBV7-2; length: 14; CDR3: CASSSRQFYNEQFF
J: TRBJ1-4; V: TRBV6-1; length: 11; CDR3: CASSDDRKLFF
J: TRBJ2-7; V: TRBV10-1; length: 13; CDR3: CASSEGPHIEQYF
J: TRBJ1-3; V: TRBV2; length: 16; CDR3: CASSLQIRGSGNTIYF
J: TRBJ1-6; V: TRBV7-2; length: 15; CDR3: CASSLGPSYNSPLHF
J: TRBJ2-7; V: TRBV19; length: 16; CDR3: CASSPTSGRSSYEQYF
J: TRBJ2-2; V: TRBV4-1; length: 15; CDR3: CASSHAHSEVRELFF
J: TRBJ1-4; V: TRBV2; length: 16; CDR3: CASRTGTGLENEKLFF
J: TRBJ2-2; V: TRBV11-2; length: 15; CDR3: CASTRDRGNTGELFF
J: TRBJ2-1; V: TRBV11-2; length: 17; CDR3: CASSPTILAGGVNEQFF
J: TRBJ2-2; V: TRBV28; length: 13; CDR3: CASSSGGAGELFF
J: TRBJ1-4; V: TRBV28; length: 15; CDR3: CASSLQQGGHEKLFF
J: TRBJ2-7; V: TRBV30; length: 12; CDR3: CAAGQGAAEQYF
J: TRBJ2-2; V: TRBV7-6; length: 15; CDR3: CASSGTGGYTGELFF
J: TRBJ2-5; V: TRBV19; length: 12; CDR3: CASSQFPGTQYF
J: TRBJ2-2; V: TRBV5-1; length: 15; CDR3: CASSLVSANTGELFF
J: TRBJ2-2; V: TRBV18; length: 16; CDR3: CASSPGGSPATGELFF
J: TRBJ2-2; V: TRBV30; length: 18; CDR3: CAWSVRLGLAGDTGELFF
J: TRBJ2-7; V: TRBV5-1; length: 13; CDR3: CASSIGQVYEQYF
J: TRBJ2-7; V: TRBV5-1; length: 18; CDR3: CASSLDPPAGINSYEQYF
J: TRBJ2-3; V: TRBV2; length: 15; CDR3: CASDAGRSYTDTQYF
J: TRBJ1-2; V: TRBV29-1; length: 16; CDR3: CSVGAGQGDYNYGYTF
J: TRBJ2-3; V: TRBV19; length: 14; CDR3: CASSPGQATDTQYF
J: TRBJ1-5; V: TRBV6-1; length: 14; CDR3: CASSGGASNQPQHF
J: TRBJ2-1; V: TRBV5-4; length: 15; CDR3: CASSQLAGLYNEQFF
J: TRBJ1-2; V: TRBV6-5; length: 14; CDR3: CASSLLGGHYGYTF
J: TRBJ1-3; V: TRBV7-2; length: 12; CDR3: CASSTFGAPIYF
J: TRBJ2-1; V: TRBV27; length: 17; CDR3: CASSLSKLGSSYNEQFF
J: TRBJ2-7; V: TRBV6-1; length: 14; CDR3: CASSDGGGRYEQYF
J: TRBJ1-5; V: TRBV7-8; length: 14; CDR3: CASSFRQTNQPQHF
J: TRBJ2-2; V: TRBV5-1; length: 12; CDR3: CASSLGAGELFF
J: TRBJ2-1; V: TRBV6-6; length: 14; CDR3: CASSPGQGVNEQFF